This passage covers 3 T cell receptor beta chains from one sample sequenced in a study of T cells in Graves' hyperthyroidism and ophthalmopathy. TCR beta CDR3 regions were amplified from RNA transcripts. The TCR CDR3 first-round RT-PCR relied on the HTBI primer set. TCRdb called the multiplex PCR reads again in MiXCR, with one record for every CDR3 protein. The data contain a few hundred thousand distinct CDR3 sequences, about 45% of them singletons. The sample consisted of peripheral blood or thyroid tissue (not recorded which). The source is a woman between 18 and 29 years old with Graves' hyperthyroidism.

The chain recombines TRBV20-1 with TRBJ2-2; the D gene is possibly TRBD1 (6 bases). CDR1 is DFQATT and CDR2 is SNEGSKA in the germline V gene (reference sequence). The CDR3 covers 16 residues. Trimming left V 0 bases short and J 6 bases short, with 17 bases between. The CDR3 here is CSARDPGAHDSGELFF. Here the CDR3 DNA reads TGCAGTGCTAGAGATCCAGGGGCGCACGATTCCGGGGAGCTGTTTTTT.

This rearrangement joins TRBV20-1 to TRBJ2-5; 11 nucleotides agree with TRBD2. This CDR3 region has 15 residues. Germline CDR1 reads DFQATT; CDR2 reads SNEGSKA (reference sequence). V lost 3 bases, J lost 1 base, and 4 bases stayed unmatched. The CDR3 DNA sequence: TGCAGTGCTAGGGGACTAGCGGTCCTCCAAGAGACCCAGTACTTC. Protein: CSARGLAVLQETQYF.

This clonotype was recorded many times. The V gene is TRBV6-5, the J gene TRBJ2-6; tentatively, D is TRBD2 (6 bases). Germline CDR1 and CDR2: MNHEY and SVGAGI. The V end lost 5 bases, the J end lost 0 bases, and 11 bases lay between the germline ends. The CDR3 extends over 16 amino acids. This CDR3 reads CASSTTGSSGANVLTF. The CDR3 DNA follows: TGTGCCAGCAGTACGACCGGGAGCTCTGGGGCCAACGTCCTGACTTTC.